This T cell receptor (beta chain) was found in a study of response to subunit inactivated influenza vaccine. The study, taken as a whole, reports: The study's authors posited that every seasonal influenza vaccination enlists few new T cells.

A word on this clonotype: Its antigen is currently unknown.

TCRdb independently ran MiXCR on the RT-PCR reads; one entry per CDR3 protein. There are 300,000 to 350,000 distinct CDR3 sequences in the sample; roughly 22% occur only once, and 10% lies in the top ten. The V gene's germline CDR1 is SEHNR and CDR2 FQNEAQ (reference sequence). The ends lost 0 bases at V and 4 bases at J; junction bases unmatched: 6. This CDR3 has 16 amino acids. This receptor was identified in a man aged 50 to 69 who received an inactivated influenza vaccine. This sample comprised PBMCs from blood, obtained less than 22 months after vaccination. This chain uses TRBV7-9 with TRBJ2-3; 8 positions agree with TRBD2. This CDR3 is CASSLAGLARPDTQYF. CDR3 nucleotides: TGTGCCAGCAGCTTAGCCGGACTAGCCCGCCCAGATACGCAGTATTTT.